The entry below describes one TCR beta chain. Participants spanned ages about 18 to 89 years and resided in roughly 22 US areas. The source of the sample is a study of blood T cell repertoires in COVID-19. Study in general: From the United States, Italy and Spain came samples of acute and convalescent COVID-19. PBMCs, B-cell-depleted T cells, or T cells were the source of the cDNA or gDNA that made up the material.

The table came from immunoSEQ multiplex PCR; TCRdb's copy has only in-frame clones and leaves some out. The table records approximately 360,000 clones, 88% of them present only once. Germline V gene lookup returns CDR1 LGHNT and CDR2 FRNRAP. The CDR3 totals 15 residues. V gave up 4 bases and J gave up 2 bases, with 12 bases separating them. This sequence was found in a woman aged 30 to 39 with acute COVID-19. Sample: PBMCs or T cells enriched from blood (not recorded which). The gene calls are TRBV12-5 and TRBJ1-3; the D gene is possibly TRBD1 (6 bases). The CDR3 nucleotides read TGTGCTAGTGGTTCACAGGGAAGGGCTGGAAACACCATATATTTT. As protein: CASGSQGRAGNTIYF.